This is a list of T cell receptor beta chains from one sample in a study of CD8+ T cells in alopecia areata. Assay: immunoSEQ multiplex PCR; the TCRdb copy retains only in-frame clones and omits some. Of about 64,000 clones detected, approximately 44% appear once; the ten largest clones hold just over 20%. This sample comprised CD8+ T cells sorted from blood, obtained around week 36, from a patient treated with tofacitinib. All receptors come from a human donor with alopecia areata. Both conserved end residues are part of each CDR3. The D gene is left open where the match is weak. A row's size may be missing; if present it is once, few, many or a size class.

TRBV29-1	13	-	TRBJ2-1	TRBD2	CSLLAGLHNEQFF	TGCAGCCTCCTAGCGGGACTTCACAATGAGCAGTTCTTC
TRBV29-1	13	-	TRBJ2-7	-	CSAIGARGYEQYF	TGCAGCGCTATCGGGGCTCGCGGATACGAGCAGTACTTC
TRBV5-1	13	few	TRBJ2-7	-	CASRQEDSYEQYF	TGCGCCAGCAGGCAGGAGGACTCCTACGAGCAGTACTTC
TRBV2	13	-	TRBJ2-3	-	CASSDRTADTQYF	TGTGCCAGCAGTGACCGGACCGCAGATACGCAGTATTTT
TRBV29-1	13	few	TRBJ2-7	-	CSVKLGHSYEQYF	TGCAGCGTTAAGTTGGGGCATTCCTACGAGCAGTACTTC
TRBV29-1	12	-	TRBJ1-5	-	CSVGQAGGPQHF	TGCAGCGTTGGACAGGCGGGAGGGCCCCAGCATTTT
TRBV6-5	13	-	TRBJ2-5	-	CASSPGRGEGSYF	TGTGCCAGCAGTCCCGGCAGGGGGGAGGGGTCGTACTTC
TRBV2	16	few	TRBJ2-2	-	CASRAKGGTRSGELFF	TGTGCCAGCAGGGCAAAAGGTGGGACCCGGAGCGGGGAGCTGTTTTTT
TRBV29-1	14	-	TRBJ1-3	-	CSVEDPTRGNTIYF	TGCAGCGTTGAAGATCCAACCCGGGGAAACACCATATATTTT
TRBV14	12	-	TRBJ2-7	-	CASSQVFDEQYF	TGTGCCAGCAGCCAAGTTTTCGACGAGCAGTACTTC
TRBV9	15	few	TRBJ2-3	TRBD2	CASSMAGGVADTQYF	TGTGCCAGCAGCATGGCGGGAGGGGTGGCAGATACGCAGTATTTT
TRBV28	14	few	TRBJ1-5	-	CATGRTGDNQPQHF	TGTGCCACTGGTAGAACCGGGGATAATCAGCCCCAGCATTTT
TRBV5-1	15	few	TRBJ2-7	-	CASSLSYRADYEQYF	TGCGCCAGCAGCTTGAGTTACAGGGCGGACTACGAGCAGTACTTC
TRBV29-1	12	-	TRBJ2-1	TRBD1	CSAVDRGFEQFF	TGCAGCGCTGTCGACAGGGGGTTTGAGCAGTTCTTC
TRBV6-6	13	-	TRBJ2-7	-	CASSLTWGHEQYF	TGTGCCAGCAGTTTAACCTGGGGCCACGAGCAGTACTTC
TRBV9	14	-	TRBJ2-1	-	CASSTNTGRNEQFF	TGTGCCAGCAGCACCAATACAGGGCGGAATGAGCAGTTCTTC
TRBV29-1	15	-	TRBJ2-2	-	CSVESPRANTGELFF	TGCAGCGTTGAATCCCCCAGAGCGAACACCGGGGAGCTGTTTTTT
TRBV27	13	-	TRBJ1-5	-	CASSWGDNQPQHF	TGTGCCAGCAGTTGGGGGGACAATCAGCCCCAGCATTTT
TRBV15	11	-	TRBJ2-7	-	CATSRDREQYF	TGTGCCACCAGCAGAGACCGCGAGCAGTACTTC
TRBV27	13	-	TRBJ2-5	-	CASSLFEAETQYF	TGTGCCAGCAGTTTATTTGAGGCGGAGACCCAGTACTTC
TRBV29-1	14	few	TRBJ2-7	TRBD2	CSVVGSGSSYEQYF	TGCAGCGTTGTGGGTAGCGGGAGTTCCTACGAGCAGTACTTC
TRBV7-9	15	few	TRBJ2-7	TRBD1	CASSPRTGKTYEQYF	TGTGCCAGCAGCCCTCGGACAGGGAAAACCTACGAGCAGTACTTC
TRBV29-1	13	few	TRBJ1-1	-	CSASPGLNTEAFF	TGCAGCGCATCGCCCGGATTGAACACTGAAGCTTTCTTT
TRBV4-2	16	-	TRBJ2-1	-	CASSQEGGRSYNEQFF	TGTGCCAGCAGCCAAGAAGGTGGCCGCTCCTACAATGAGCAGTTCTTC
TRBV29-1	15	few	TRBJ2-3	TRBD2	CSVAGTSASTDTQYF	TGCAGCGTAGCGGGGACTAGCGCCAGCACAGATACGCAGTATTTT
TRBV28	14	few	TRBJ1-5	-	CASSQKTGNQPQHF	TGTGCCAGCAGCCAAAAAACAGGGAATCAGCCCCAGCATTTT
TRBV29-1	13	-	TRBJ2-2	-	CSVEVGGTGELFF	TGCAGCGTTGAAGTGGGGGGTACCGGGGAGCTGTTTTTT
TRBV5-1	16	-	TRBJ2-1	-	CASSLSGSVAYNEQFF	TGCGCCAGCAGCCTCTCCGGTAGCGTAGCCTACAATGAGCAGTTCTTC
TRBV11-2	17	few	TRBJ2-5	TRBD2	CASTIRRLAGRGETQYF	TGTGCCAGCACCATTCGGAGACTAGCGGGAAGGGGGGAGACCCAGTACTTC
TRBV30	12	-	TRBJ2-1	TRBD2	CAWKGLAFEQFF	TGTGCCTGGAAGGGACTAGCTTTTGAGCAGTTCTTC
TRBV29-1	12	-	TRBJ1-3	-	CSAPLGGNTIYF	TGCAGCGCGCCCCTGGGGGGAAACACCATATATTTT
TRBV29-1	12	-	TRBJ1-2	-	CSVGMALVGYTF	TGCAGCGTTGGGATGGCCCTTGTAGGCTACACCTTC
TRBV27	13	-	TRBJ1-1	-	CASSFLGPTEAFF	TGTGCCAGCAGTTTTCTGGGTCCTACTGAAGCTTTCTTT
TRBV7-9	15	few	TRBJ1-2	-	CASSLGDGANYGYTF	TGTGCCAGCAGCTTAGGAGACGGCGCCAACTATGGCTACACCTTC
TRBV29-1	13	-	TRBJ2-7	TRBD1	CSARDRDYYEQYF	TGCAGCGCCCGGGACAGGGATTATTACGAGCAGTACTTC
TRBV2	16	-	TRBJ2-7	-	CASSERARGPPYEQYF	TGTGCCAGCAGTGAACGGGCGAGAGGGCCCCCCTACGAGCAGTACTTC
TRBV7-9	13	-	TRBJ1-2	-	CASWEQTNYGYTF	TGTGCCAGCTGGGAACAGACTAACTATGGCTACACCTTC
TRBV11-2	16	few	TRBJ2-7	TRBD1	CASTNRGREPSYEQYF	TGTGCCAGCACCAACAGGGGGCGGGAGCCTTCCTACGAGCAGTACTTC
TRBV14	14	-	TRBJ2-5	-	CASSAIGSEETQYF	TGTGCCAGCAGCGCGATCGGGAGTGAAGAGACCCAGTACTTC
TRBV14	12	few	TRBJ1-1	-	CASSQTNTEAFF	TGTGCCAGCAGCCAAACCAACACTGAAGCTTTCTTT
TRBV7-2	13	few	TRBJ1-2	TRBD1	CASRTRQGGGYTF	TGTGCCAGCAGGACCCGACAGGGCGGCGGCTACACCTTC
TRBV29-1	16	few	TRBJ2-1	TRBD1	CSAQPLDRSSYNEQFF	TGCAGCGCCCAACCATTGGACAGGAGCTCCTACAATGAGCAGTTCTTC
TRBV9	14	-	TRBJ2-7	-	CASSVDDSSYEQYF	TGTGCCAGCAGCGTAGACGACAGCTCCTACGAGCAGTACTTC
TRBV4-1	15	-	TRBJ1-5	TRBD1	CASSQATGEFQPQHF	TGCGCCAGCAGCCAAGCTACAGGGGAATTTCAGCCCCAGCATTTT
TRBV4-1	16	few	TRBJ2-7	TRBD1	CASSQTEGTGASEQYF	TGCGCCAGCAGCCAGACTGAGGGGACAGGGGCCTCCGAGCAGTACTTC
TRBV29-1	15	-	TRBJ2-1	TRBD2	CSVEGAGGRDNEQFF	TGCAGCGTTGAAGGGGCCGGCGGGAGAGACAATGAGCAGTTCTTC
TRBV5-5	14	-	TRBJ1-1	TRBD1	CASSLLTGGREAFF	TGTGCCAGCAGCCTCCTGACAGGGGGTAGGGAAGCTTTCTTT
TRBV7-2	13	few	TRBJ2-4	TRBD2	CASSFPLVREGYF	TGTGCCAGCAGCTTTCCGTTGGTGCGGGAGGGGTACTTC
TRBV29-1	14	-	TRBJ1-2	-	CSVDSPGGSYGYTF	TGCAGCGTTGATTCCCCGGGCGGGAGCTATGGCTACACCTTC
TRBV5-4	14	few	TRBJ2-1	TRBD1	CASSFGQGAIEQFF	TGTGCCAGCAGTTTTGGACAGGGGGCAATTGAGCAGTTCTTC
TRBV4-1	13	-	TRBJ2-7	-	CASSQDRTYEQYF	TGCGCCAGCAGCCAAGACAGGACTTACGAGCAGTACTTC
TRBV29-1	12	-	TRBJ1-1	-	CSVEPGEAEAFF	TGCAGCGTTGAGCCGGGGGAGGCTGAAGCTTTCTTT
TRBV7-9	13	-	TRBJ2-3	-	CASSRALADTQYF	TGTGCCAGCAGTCGGGCCTTGGCAGATACGCAGTATTTT
TRBV27	13	-	TRBJ2-1	-	CASSFYLYNEQFF	TGTGCCAGCAGTTTCTACCTTTACAATGAGCAGTTCTTC
TRBV5-6	12	once	TRBJ2-1	-	CASSPVLGEQFF	TGTGCCAGCAGCCCCGTTTTGGGAGAGCAGTTCTTC
TRBV5-4	15	few	TRBJ2-5	-	CASSPVPGRAETQYF	TGTGCCAGCAGCCCAGTCCCAGGGAGAGCGGAGACCCAGTACTTC
TRBV5-4	14	-	TRBJ1-1	-	CASSTTPGDTEAFF	TGTGCCAGCAGCACGACCCCAGGGGACACTGAAGCTTTCTTT